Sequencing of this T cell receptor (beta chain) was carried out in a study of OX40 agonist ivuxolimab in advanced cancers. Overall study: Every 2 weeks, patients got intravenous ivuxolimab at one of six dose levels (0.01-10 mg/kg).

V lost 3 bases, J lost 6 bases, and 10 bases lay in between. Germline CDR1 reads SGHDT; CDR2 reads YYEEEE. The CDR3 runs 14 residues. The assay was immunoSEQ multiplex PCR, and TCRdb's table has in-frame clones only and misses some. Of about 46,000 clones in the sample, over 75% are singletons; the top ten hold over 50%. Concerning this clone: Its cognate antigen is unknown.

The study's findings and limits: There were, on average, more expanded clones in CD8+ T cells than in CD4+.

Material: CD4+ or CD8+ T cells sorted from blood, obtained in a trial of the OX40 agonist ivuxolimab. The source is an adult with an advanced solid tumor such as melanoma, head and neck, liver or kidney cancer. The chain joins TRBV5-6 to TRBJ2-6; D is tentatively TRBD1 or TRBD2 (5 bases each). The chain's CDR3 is CASSWGSQANVLTF. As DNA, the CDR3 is TGTGCCAGCAGCTGGGGGTCGCAGGCCAACGTCCTGACTTTC.